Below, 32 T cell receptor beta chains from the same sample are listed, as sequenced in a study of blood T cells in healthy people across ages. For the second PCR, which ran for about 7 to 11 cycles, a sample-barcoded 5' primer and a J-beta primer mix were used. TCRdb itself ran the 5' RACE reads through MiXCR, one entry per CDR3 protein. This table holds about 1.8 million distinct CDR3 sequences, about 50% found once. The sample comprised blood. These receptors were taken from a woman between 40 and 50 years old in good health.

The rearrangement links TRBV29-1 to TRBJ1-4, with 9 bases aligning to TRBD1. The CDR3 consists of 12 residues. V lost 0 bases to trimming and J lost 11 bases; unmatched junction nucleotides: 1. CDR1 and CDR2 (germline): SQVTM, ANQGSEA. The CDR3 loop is CSVEEGTGKLFF. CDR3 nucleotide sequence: TGCAGCGTTGAAGAGGGGACAGGGAAACTGTTTTTT.

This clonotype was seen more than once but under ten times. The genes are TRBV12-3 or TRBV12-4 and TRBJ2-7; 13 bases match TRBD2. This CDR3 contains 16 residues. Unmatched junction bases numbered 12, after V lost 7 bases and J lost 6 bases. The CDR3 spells CASTRTSGGPLAEQYF. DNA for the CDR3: TGTGCCAGCACCCGGACTAGCGGGGGCCCCCTTGCCGAGCAGTACTTC.

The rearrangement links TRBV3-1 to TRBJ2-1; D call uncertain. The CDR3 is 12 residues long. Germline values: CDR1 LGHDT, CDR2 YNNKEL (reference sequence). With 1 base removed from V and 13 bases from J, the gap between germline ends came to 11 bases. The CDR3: CASSQVSNPQFF. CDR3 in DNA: TGTGCCAGCAGCCAAGTATCGAATCCCCAGTTCTTC.

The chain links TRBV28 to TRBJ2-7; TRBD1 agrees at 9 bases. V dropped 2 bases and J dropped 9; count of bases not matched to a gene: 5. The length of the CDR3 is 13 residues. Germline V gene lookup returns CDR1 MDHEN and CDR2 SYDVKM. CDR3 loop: CASSLGTGSGQYF. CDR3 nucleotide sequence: TGTGCCAGCAGTTTAGGGACAGGGAGTGGGCAGTACTTC.

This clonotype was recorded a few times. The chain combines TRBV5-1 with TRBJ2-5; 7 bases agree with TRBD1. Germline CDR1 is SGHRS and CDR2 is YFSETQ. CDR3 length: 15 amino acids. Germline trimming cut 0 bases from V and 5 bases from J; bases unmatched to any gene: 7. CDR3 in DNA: TGCGCCAGCAGCTTGGGACAGGGTGGTTTGGAGACCCAGTACTTC. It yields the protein CASSLGQGGLETQYF.

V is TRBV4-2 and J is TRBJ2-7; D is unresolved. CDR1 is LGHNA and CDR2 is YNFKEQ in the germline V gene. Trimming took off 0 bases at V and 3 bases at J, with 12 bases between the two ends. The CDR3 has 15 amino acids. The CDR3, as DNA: TGTGCCAGCAGCCAAGATTCCGGGTGGGACTACGAGCAGTACTTC. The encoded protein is CASSQDSGWDYEQYF.

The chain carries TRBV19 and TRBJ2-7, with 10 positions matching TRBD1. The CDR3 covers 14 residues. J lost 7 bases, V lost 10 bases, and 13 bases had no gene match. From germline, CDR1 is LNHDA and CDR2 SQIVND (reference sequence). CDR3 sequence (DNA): TGTGCCACCAGACAGGGGGCCACCTACAATGAGCAGTACTTC. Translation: CATRQGATYNEQYF.

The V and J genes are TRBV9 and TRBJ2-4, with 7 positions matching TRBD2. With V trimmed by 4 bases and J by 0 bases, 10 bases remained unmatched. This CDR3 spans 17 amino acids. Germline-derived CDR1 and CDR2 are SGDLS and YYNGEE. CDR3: CASSPNWGRGAKNIQYF. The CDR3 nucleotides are TGTGCCAGCAGCCCAAACTGGGGGAGGGGAGCCAAAAACATTCAGTACTTC.

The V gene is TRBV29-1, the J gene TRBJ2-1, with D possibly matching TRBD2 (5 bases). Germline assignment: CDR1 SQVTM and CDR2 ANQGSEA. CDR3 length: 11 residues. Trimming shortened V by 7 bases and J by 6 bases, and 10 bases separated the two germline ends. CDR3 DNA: TGCAGCGGCAATCGGGGCAATGAGCAGTTCTTC. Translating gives CSGNRGNEQFF.

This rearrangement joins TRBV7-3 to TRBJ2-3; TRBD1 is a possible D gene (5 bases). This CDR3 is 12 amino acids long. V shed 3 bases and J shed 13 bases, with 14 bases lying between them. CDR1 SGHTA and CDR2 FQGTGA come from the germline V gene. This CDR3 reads CASSFRAVGEYF. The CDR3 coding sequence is TGTGCCAGCAGCTTCCGGGCAGTAGGGGAGTATTTT. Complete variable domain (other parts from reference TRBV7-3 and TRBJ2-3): GAGVSQTPSNKVTEKGKYVELRCDPISGHTALYWYRQSLGQGPEFLIYFQGTGAADDSGLPNDRFFAVRPEGSVSTLKIQRTERGDSAVYLCASSFRAVGEYFGPGTRLTVL.

In nucleotides, the CDR3 is TGTGCCAGCAGCTTAGGGGTCGGGGGCGCGAGGTCACCCCTCCACTTT. This codes for CASSLGVGGARSPLHF. The chain is built from TRBV13 and TRBJ1-6; a weak D match, TRBD1 (6 bases). The CDR3 loop spans 16 amino acids. Germline V gene sequence: CDR1 PRHDT, CDR2 FYEKMQ (reference sequence). V shed 0 bases and J shed 10 bases, with 16 bases lying between them. The whole variable domain, remainder taken from reference TRBV13 and TRBJ1-6, is AAGVIQSPRHLIKEKRETATLKCYPIPRHDTVYWYQQGPGQDPQFLISFYEKMQSDKGSIPDRFSAQQFSDYHSELNMSSLELGDSALYFCASSLGVGGARSPLHFGNGTRLTVT.

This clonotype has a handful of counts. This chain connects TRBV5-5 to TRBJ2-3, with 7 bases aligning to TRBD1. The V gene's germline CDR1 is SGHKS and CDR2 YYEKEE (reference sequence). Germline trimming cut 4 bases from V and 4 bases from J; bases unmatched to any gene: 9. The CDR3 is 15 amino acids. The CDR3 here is CASSAHRGRADTQYF. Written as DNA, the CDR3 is TGTGCCAGCAGCGCCCACAGGGGTCGAGCAGATACGCAGTATTTT.

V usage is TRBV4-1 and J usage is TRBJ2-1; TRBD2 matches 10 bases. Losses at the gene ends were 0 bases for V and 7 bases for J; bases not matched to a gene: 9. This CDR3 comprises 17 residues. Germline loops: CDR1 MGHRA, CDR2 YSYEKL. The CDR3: CASSQDSSGGADNEQFF. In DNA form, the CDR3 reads TGCGCCAGCAGCCAAGATTCGAGCGGGGGGGCCGATAATGAGCAGTTCTTC.

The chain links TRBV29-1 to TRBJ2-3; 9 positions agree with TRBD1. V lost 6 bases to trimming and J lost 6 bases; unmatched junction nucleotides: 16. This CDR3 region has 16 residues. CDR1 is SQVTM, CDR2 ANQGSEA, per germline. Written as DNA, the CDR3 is TGCAGCGTCGGAAACACAGGGGGCCCAGATCATGATACGCAGTATTTT. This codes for CSVGNTGGPDHDTQYF.

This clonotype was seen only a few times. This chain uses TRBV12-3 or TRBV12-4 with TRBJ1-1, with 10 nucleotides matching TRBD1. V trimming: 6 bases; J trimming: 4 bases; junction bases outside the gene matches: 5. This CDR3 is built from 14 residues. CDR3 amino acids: CASSPTGGLTEAFF. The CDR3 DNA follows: TGTGCCAGCAGCCCGACAGGGGGCCTCACTGAAGCTTTCTTT.

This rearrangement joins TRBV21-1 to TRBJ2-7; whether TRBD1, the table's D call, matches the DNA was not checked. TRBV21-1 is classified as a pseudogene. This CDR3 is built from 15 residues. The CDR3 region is CASSNEGHTIYEQYF. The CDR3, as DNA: TGTGCCAGCAGCAATGAGGGACACACAATATACGAGCAGTACTTC.

CDR3 sequence reads: CASSRGMGYGYTF. CDR3 bases: TGTGCCAGCAGCCGAGGGATGGGCTATGGCTACACCTTC. V usage is TRBV4-2 and J usage is TRBJ1-2; D is unclear. From germline, CDR1 is LGHNA and CDR2 YNFKEQ. The CDR3 sequence is 13 residues long. V lost 4 bases and J 4 bases, leaving 10 bases between the germline ends.

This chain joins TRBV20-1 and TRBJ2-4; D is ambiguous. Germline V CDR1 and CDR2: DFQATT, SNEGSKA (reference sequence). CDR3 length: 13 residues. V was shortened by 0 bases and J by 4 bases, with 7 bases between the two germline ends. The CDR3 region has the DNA TGCAGTGCTAGAGAGGTGGGGAAAAACATTCAGTACTTC. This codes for CSAREVGKNIQYF.

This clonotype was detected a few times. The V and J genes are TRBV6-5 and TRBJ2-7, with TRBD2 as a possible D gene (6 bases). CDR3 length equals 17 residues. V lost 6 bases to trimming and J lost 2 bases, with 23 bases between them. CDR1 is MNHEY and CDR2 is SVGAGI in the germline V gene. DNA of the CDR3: TGTGCCAGCAGCTACGACGGGGACTTCAGCTTGCCCTACGAGCAGTACTTC. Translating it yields CASSYDGDFSLPYEQYF.

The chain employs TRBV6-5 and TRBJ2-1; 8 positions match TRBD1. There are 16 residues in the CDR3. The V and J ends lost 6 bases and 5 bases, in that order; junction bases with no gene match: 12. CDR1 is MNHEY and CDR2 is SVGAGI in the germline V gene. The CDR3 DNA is TGTGCCAGCAGCCGGGTTACAGGGGGAAGGAACAATGAGCAGTTCTTC. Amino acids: CASSRVTGGRNNEQFF.

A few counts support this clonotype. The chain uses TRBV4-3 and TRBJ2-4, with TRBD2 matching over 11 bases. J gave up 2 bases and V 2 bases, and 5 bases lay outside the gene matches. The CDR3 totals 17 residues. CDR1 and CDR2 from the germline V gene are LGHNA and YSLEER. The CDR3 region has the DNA TGCGCCAGCAGCCAATTTAGCGGGGGGGCTTCCAAAAACATTCAGTACTTC. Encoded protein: CASSQFSGGASKNIQYF.

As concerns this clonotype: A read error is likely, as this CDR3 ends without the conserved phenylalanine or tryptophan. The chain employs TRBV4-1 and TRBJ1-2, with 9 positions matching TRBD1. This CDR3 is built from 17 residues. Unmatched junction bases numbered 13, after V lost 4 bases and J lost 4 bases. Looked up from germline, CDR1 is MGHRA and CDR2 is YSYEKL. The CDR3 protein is CASSLSQDRGPAYGYTS. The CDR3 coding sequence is TGCGCCAGCAGCCTTTCCCAGGACAGGGGCCCGGCCTATGGCTACACCTCC.

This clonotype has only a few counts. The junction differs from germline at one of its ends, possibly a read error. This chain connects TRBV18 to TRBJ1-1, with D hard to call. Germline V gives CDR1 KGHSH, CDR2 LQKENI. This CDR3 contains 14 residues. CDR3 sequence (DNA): TGTGCCAGCTCACCAAGGGCAGAGAACACTGAGGCTTTCTTT. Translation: CASSPRAENTEAFF. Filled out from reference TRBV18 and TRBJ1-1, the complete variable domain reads NAGVMQNPRHLVRRRGQEARLRCSPMKGHSHVYWYRQLPEEGLKFMVYLQKENIIDESGMPKERFSAEFPKEGPSILRIQQVVRGDSAAYFCASSPRAENTEAFFGQGTRLTVV.

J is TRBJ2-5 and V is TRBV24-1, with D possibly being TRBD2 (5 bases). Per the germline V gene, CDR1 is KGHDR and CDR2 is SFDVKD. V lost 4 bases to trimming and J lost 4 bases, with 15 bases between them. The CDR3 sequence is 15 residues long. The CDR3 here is CATSDRRPGRETQYF. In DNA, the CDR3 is TGTGCCACCAGTGACCGGAGACCGGGAAGAGAGACCCAGTACTTC.

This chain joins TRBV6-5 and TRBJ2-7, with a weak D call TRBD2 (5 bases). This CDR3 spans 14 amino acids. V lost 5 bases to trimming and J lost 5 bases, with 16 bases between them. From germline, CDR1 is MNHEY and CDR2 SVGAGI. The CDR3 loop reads CASSETTGPDEQYF. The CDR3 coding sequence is TGTGCCAGCAGTGAGACTACCGGGCCCGACGAGCAGTACTTC.

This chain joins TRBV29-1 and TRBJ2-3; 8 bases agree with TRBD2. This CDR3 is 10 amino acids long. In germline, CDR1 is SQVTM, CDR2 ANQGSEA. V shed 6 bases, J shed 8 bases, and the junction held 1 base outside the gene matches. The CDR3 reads CSVAGGTQYF. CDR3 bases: TGCAGCGTCGCGGGAGGTACGCAGTATTTT.

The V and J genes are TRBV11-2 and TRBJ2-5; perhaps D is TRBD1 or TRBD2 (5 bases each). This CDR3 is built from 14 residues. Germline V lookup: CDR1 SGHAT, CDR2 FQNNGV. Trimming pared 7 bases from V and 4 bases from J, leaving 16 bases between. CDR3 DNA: TGTGCCAGCACCGAAAGACGGGGCAGAGAGACCCAGTACTTC. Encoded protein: CASTERRGRETQYF.

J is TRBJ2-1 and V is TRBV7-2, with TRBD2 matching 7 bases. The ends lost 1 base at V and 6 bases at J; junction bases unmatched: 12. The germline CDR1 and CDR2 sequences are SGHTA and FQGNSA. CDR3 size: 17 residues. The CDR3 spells CASSLEPGRGVGNEQFF. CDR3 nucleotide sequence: TGTGCCAGCAGCTTAGAACCCGGCCGGGGGGTGGGCAATGAGCAGTTCTTC.

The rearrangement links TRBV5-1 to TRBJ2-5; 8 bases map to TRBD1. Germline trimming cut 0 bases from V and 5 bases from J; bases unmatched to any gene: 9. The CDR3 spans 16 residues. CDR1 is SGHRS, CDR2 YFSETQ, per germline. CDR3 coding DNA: TGCGCCAGCAGCTTGGAAGGGCAGGGGGCATTTGAGACCCAGTACTTC. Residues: CASSLEGQGAFETQYF.

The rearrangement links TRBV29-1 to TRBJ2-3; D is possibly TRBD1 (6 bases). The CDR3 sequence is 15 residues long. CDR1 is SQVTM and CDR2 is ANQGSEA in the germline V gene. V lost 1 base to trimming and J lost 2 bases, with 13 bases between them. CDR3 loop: CSVEGSQGYTDTQYF. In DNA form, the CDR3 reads TGCAGCGTTGAAGGGTCCCAGGGGTACACAGATACGCAGTATTTT.

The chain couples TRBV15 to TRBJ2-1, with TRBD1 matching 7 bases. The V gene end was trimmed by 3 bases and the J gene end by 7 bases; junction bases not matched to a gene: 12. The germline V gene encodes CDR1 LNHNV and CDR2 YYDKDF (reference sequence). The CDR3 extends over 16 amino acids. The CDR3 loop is CATSSPGVGGRNEQFF. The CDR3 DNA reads TGTGCCACCAGCAGCCCCGGCGTAGGGGGCAGAAATGAGCAGTTCTTC.

The DNA for the CDR3 is TGTGCCAGCAGCTTAGCTTCGTTGGGGGTCAATCAGCCCCAGCATTTT. It translates to CASSLASLGVNQPQHF. This chain connects TRBV7-9 to TRBJ1-5; a possible D gene is TRBD1 (5 bases). From germline, CDR1 is SEHNR and CDR2 FQNEAQ (reference sequence). V dropped 0 bases and J dropped 3 bases, with 12 bases sitting between them. The CDR3 has 16 amino acids. Filled out from reference TRBV7-9 and TRBJ1-5, the complete variable domain reads DTGVSQNPRHKITKRGQNVTFRCDPISEHNRLYWYRQTLGQGPEFLTYFQNEAQLEKSRLLSDRFSAERPKGSFSTLEIQRTEQGDSAMYLCASSLASLGVNQPQHFGDGTRLSIL.